What follows is one T cell receptor (beta chain) and its context. The antigen this receptor binds is unknown. The junction does not match germline at one end; this may be a read error. The treatment or condition tag for this specimen amounts to: in vitro stimulation with specific CMV peptide epitopes to enrich CMV-specific T cells. From the cysteine through the phenylalanine, the CDR3 covers 13 amino acids. The CDR3 DNA has 39 bases and is translated from base 1. The sequencing machine was an Illumina HiSeq 1500. Clones were called with MiXCR by TCRdb after fastp trimmed the public reads at Q25, and only in-frame beta chains were retained. Every CDR3 protein is listed once, alongside the most common genes and DNA of its rows. This sample is represented by approximately 120,000 distinct CDR3 sequences; under 30% of them were singletons. Together, the top ten hold 81% of the sample. The sample is drawn from a study of T cell repertoires in cytomegalovirus infection (dated by TCRdb to the late 2010s). Regarding the research as a whole: The peptide stimulations were aimed at well-studied HLA-B-restricted epitopes as well as recently identified HLA-C-restricted CMV epitopes, whose presentation resists viral immunomodulation. The HLA type of each donor mattered for the analysis, because public TCR beta signatures pointed to carriage of CMV infection along with the matching HLA type.

What the authors observed across the whole study: In the ex vivo response, HLA-C-restricted CMV-specific TCR beta clonotypes were dominant, and in two of eight donors the single most frequent clonotype came from this HLA-C-restricted group. Cumulative frequency of public TCR beta family members discriminated carriers of CMV infection plus the relevant HLA type in this cohort and an independent approximately 350-donor cohort.

The receptor was isolated from a human donor in good health (CMV status not recorded). Some clones in this sample may be carry-over from other donors' samples. Rearrangement joined TRBV12-3 or TRBV12-4 to TRBJ2-1, with no confidently assigned D gene. The sequences come from CD8+ T cells from cultured PBMCs, collected from culture after CMV antigen stimulation. The CDR3 sequence is CASSLASYNEQFF. The sequence in DNA is TGTGCCAGCAGCTTAGCCTCCTACAATGAGCAGTTCTTC.